Each of the 18 T cell receptor beta chains below was sequenced from the same sample in a study of cytomegalovirus exposure and HLA in healthy donors. Sequencing was performed with immunoSEQ multiplex PCR; in TCRdb, only in-frame clones are kept and a portion is missing. The table lists 190,000 or so clones, about 80% of them singletons. Sequencing was carried out using PBMCs. The receptors here all came from a woman under 30 in good health and CMV-seropositive.

Concerning this clone itself: The junction departs from the called germline gene at one end, perhaps through a read error. V gene TRBV20-1 combines with J gene TRBJ1-2; the match to TRBD1 covers 8 bases. From germline, CDR1 is DFQATT and CDR2 SNEGSKA (reference sequence). The CDR3 is made up of 10 amino acids. The CDR3 reads CSARGGTGAF. CDR3 coding DNA: TGCAGTGCTAGAGGAGGGACAGGCGCCTTC.

The chain employs TRBV6-1 and TRBJ1-2, with 7 bases lining up with TRBD1. Germline V CDR1 and CDR2: MNHNS, SASEGT. This CDR3 has 15 amino acids. The V gene end was trimmed by 5 bases and the J gene end by 11 bases; junction bases not matched to a gene: 17. The CDR3: CASSTLRQGKGAYTF. The CDR3 coding sequence is TGTGCCAGCAGTACACTGCGACAGGGAAAGGGAGCTTACACCTTC.

Only one count was recorded for this clone. V gene TRBV6-1 combines with J gene TRBJ1-5, with a possible D match to TRBD1 (6 bases). Trimming stripped 2 bases from V and 6 bases from J, with 11 bases between. The CDR3 length is 14 residues. Germline CDR1 is MNHNS and CDR2 is SASEGT. This CDR3 is CASSEYRVGQPQHF. CDR3 coding DNA: TGTGCCAGCAGTGAATACAGGGTTGGTCAGCCCCAGCATTTT.

The V and J genes are TRBV5-6 and TRBJ2-7; D may be TRBD2 (6 bases). The CDR3 spans 16 residues. V was pared by 4 bases and J by 5 bases, with 22 bases between. Looked up from germline, CDR1 is SGHDT and CDR2 is YYEEEE. CDR3 loop: CASSKSGIWRGDEQYF. CDR3 DNA: TGTGCCAGCAGCAAATCCGGGATATGGCGGGGCGACGAGCAGTACTTC.

The V and J genes are TRBV21-1 and TRBJ1-4. TRBV21-1 is termed a pseudogene. The CDR3 consists of 12 residues. DNA for the CDR3: TGTGCCAGCAGCACCTACGGGACTTCGCTGTTTTTT. It codes for CASSTYGTSLFF.

The chain has TRBV2 and TRBJ2-7; D is possibly TRBD1 (5 bases). Germline assignment: CDR1 SNHLY and CDR2 FYNNEI. The germline V and J ends were trimmed by 7 bases and 3 bases, with 19 bases remaining between them. The CDR3 has 15 amino acids. The CDR3 here is CASTLRGGVSYEQYF. In nucleotides, the CDR3 is TGTGCCAGCACTTTAAGGGGTGGGGTAAGCTACGAGCAGTACTTC.

This clone was recorded only once. The V gene is TRBV18, the J gene TRBJ2-5; the D gene is possibly TRBD2 (5 bases). The V end lost 0 bases, the J end lost 4 bases, and 12 bases lay between the germline ends. The CDR3 has 15 amino acids. Germline V gives CDR1 KGHSH, CDR2 LQKENI. The CDR3 coding sequence is TGTGCCAGCTCACCACCCGGGATTGGGCGAGAGACCCAGTACTTC. It specifies CASSPPGIGRETQYF.

The chain couples TRBV19 to TRBJ1-4; D is possibly TRBD1 (6 bases). Germline V gene data show CDR1 as LNHDA and CDR2 as SQIVND (reference sequence). The CDR3 consists of 13 residues. Trimming took off 5 bases at V and 7 bases at J, with 11 bases between the two ends. The CDR3 bases are TGTGCCAGTAGTGGGACACTGGGTGAAAAACTGTTTTTT. The encoded protein is CASSGTLGEKLFF.

The chain couples TRBV5-1 to TRBJ2-5, with a weak D call TRBD1 (6 bases). CDR3 length equals 15 residues. V shed 0 bases and J shed 5 bases, with 14 bases lying between them. In germline, CDR1 is SGHRS, CDR2 YFSETQ. For the CDR3, the DNA is TGCGCCAGCAGCTTGGCCGGTGGGGGCTGGGAGACCCAGTACTTC. This encodes CASSLAGGGWETQYF.

This clone has just one count. The rearrangement uses TRBV9 and TRBJ1-1; tentatively, D is TRBD1 (6 bases). Deletions cut 0 bases from V and 7 bases from J, with 13 bases between. The CDR3 length is 14 residues. From germline, CDR1 is SGDLS and CDR2 YYNGEE. CDR3 in amino acids: CASSVVSQGFEAFF. The CDR3 DNA is TGTGCCAGCAGCGTAGTTTCACAGGGCTTTGAAGCTTTCTTT.

The V and J genes are TRBV5-4 and TRBJ1-5; unclear D gene. The V gene lost 4 bases and the J gene lost 2 bases, with 13 bases spanning the gap. The CDR3 is made up of 15 amino acids. Germline V lookup: CDR1 SGHNT, CDR2 YYREEE (reference sequence). The CDR3 region has the DNA TGTGCCAGCAGCCCCGGACTCGGGGGCAATCAGCCCCAGCATTTT. This codes for CASSPGLGGNQPQHF.

The rearrangement joins TRBV19 to TRBJ2-3; TRBD2 might be the D (5 bases). This CDR3 spans 15 amino acids. V lost 7 bases and J lost 0, with 14 bases in between. Germline V gene data show CDR1 as LNHDA and CDR2 as SQIVND (reference sequence). The CDR3 nucleotides are TGTGCCAGTATCGGGGTTGGGCAAAGCACAGATACGCAGTATTTT. Its translation is CASIGVGQSTDTQYF.

The genes are TRBV5-1 and TRBJ2-1; D might be TRBD2 (5 bases). With 2 bases removed from V and 8 bases from J, the gap between germline ends came to 17 bases. The CDR3 has 15 amino acids. The germline CDR1 and CDR2 sequences are SGHRS and YFSETQ. The CDR3 DNA follows: TGCGCCAGCAGCTTCTCCGGGTCGGGGTACGATGAGCAGTTCTTC. Protein sequence: CASSFSGSGYDEQFF.

This clone was seen more than once but under ten times. DNA of the CDR3: TGTGCCAGCAGTGGGCAGAGAAATTCACCCCTCCACTTT. Protein product: CASSGQRNSPLHF. This chain joins TRBV11-2 and TRBJ1-6; D is undetermined. The V and J ends lost 6 bases and 7 bases respectively, with 10 bases between them. This CDR3 contains 13 residues. CDR1 is SGHAT and CDR2 is FQNNGV in the germline V gene.

The rearrangement links TRBV5-1 to TRBJ2-7; 11 bases match TRBD2. The V segment lost 4 bases and the J segment 2 bases; nucleotides outside the gene matches: 5. Germline assignment: CDR1 SGHRS and CDR2 YFSETQ. There are 15 residues in the CDR3. This CDR3 reads CASSPGTSGPYEQYF. CDR3 in DNA: TGCGCCAGCAGCCCAGGGACTAGCGGCCCCTACGAGCAGTACTTC.

This clone has just one count. The chain uses TRBV4-1 and TRBJ2-2, with a possible D match to TRBD1 (6 bases). The CDR3 is made up of 14 amino acids. Trimming removed 2 bases at V and 7 bases at J, with 11 bases between. Looked up from germline, CDR1 is MGHRA and CDR2 is YSYEKL. CDR3 residues: CASSQQGLGGELFF. The DNA for the CDR3 is TGCGCCAGCAGCCAACAGGGGTTGGGCGGGGAGCTGTTTTTT.

This clone came up once. The rearrangement joins TRBV7-9 to TRBJ2-7; 7 bases fit TRBD1. The CDR3 contains 14 residues. Germline CDR1 reads SEHNR; CDR2 reads FQNEAQ (reference sequence). V was clipped by 5 bases and J by 2 bases; unmatched bases: 6. The CDR3 bases are TGTGCCAGCAGCCGGGACAGCTTCACCTACGAGCAGTACTTC. Protein sequence: CASSRDSFTYEQYF.

This chain links TRBV2 with TRBJ1-4; the D gene is possibly TRBD1 (5 bases). CDR3 length equals 16 residues. Between the trimmed V and J ends, which lost 3 bases and 8 bases, there was a span of 19 bases. Germline CDR1 and CDR2: SNHLY and FYNNEI. In DNA form, the CDR3 reads TGTGCCAGCAGTGATGGAGGGGCTGATCAGGTAGAAAAACTGTTTTTT. Amino acid sequence: CASSDGGADQVEKLFF. Filled out from reference TRBV2 and TRBJ1-4, the complete variable domain reads EPEVTQTPSHQVTQMGQEVILRCVPISNHLYFYWYRQILGQKVEFLVSFYNNEISEKSEIFDDQFSVERPDGSNFTLKIRSTKLEDSAMYFCASSDGGADQVEKLFFGSGTQLSVL.